This T cell receptor beta chain was recorded in a study of early T cells in non-severe SARS-CoV-2 infection. Overall study context: The input, bulk RNA from unsorted whole blood, was sequenced, and chains were unpaired. Study-wide results and limits: Private and CD4 specificities were missed by VDJdb matching, which favored anti-spike CD8 responses.

Germline V gives CDR1 SGHTA, CDR2 FQGNSA. V lost 3 bases, J lost 1 base, and 6 bases lay in between. The CDR3 totals 14 residues. Individual cDNA molecules each received unique molecular identifiers attached to them. From the 5' RACE reads, TCRdb called clonotypes with MiXCR, one entry per CDR3 protein. The sample has about 26,000 distinct CDR3 sequences, roughly 4.2% seen once; the top ten hold 5.6%. This clonotype appeared many times. No antigen is known for it. The clonotype originates from an adult who was a healthcare worker with PCR-confirmed SARS-CoV-2 infection or an uninfected control (not recorded which). The chain combines TRBV7-2 with TRBJ1-4; D unresolved. The specimen was whole blood. CDR3 residues: CASSLSGTNEKLFF. CDR3 coding DNA: TGTGCCAGCAGCTTGAGTGGAACTAATGAAAAACTGTTTTTT. The whole variable domain, filled in from reference TRBV7-2 and TRBJ1-4, reads GAGVSQSPSNKVTEKGKDVELRCDPISGHTALYWYRQSLGQGLEFLIYFQGNSAPDKSGLPSDRFSAERTGGSVSTLTIQRTQQEDSAVYLCASSLSGTNEKLFFGSGTQLSVL.